This is a list of T cell receptor beta chains from one sample in a study of T cell responses to AZD1222 COVID-19 vaccine. Profiled with immunoSEQ multiplex PCR; TCRdb holds only in-frame clones, not every one. The table includes fewer than 130,000 clones, under 95% detected once. The source material was peripheral blood, sampled on day 0 of AZD1222 vaccination. These receptor sequences come from an adult in good health. The CDR3 runs from the conserved cysteine through the conserved F or W. The D gene is left open where the match is weak. The listing skips clone size in some rows; elsewhere it reads once, few, many or a size class.

-	TRBV6-4	-	TRBJ2-1	CASSDSPGGGRDEQFF	TGTGCCAGCAGTGACTCCCCAGGCGGGGGCCGCGATGAGCAGTTCTTC
-	TRBV30	-	TRBJ2-5	CAWSVRSGTQYF	TGTGCCTGGAGTGTACGGTCCGGGACCCAGTACTTC
-	TRBV29-1	once	TRBJ2-7	CSVVGVAYEQYF	TGCAGCGTTGTAGGGGTCGCCTACGAGCAGTACTTC
-	TRBV7-6	-	TRBJ2-2	CASSPEPGVTGELFF	TGTGCCAGCAGCCCCGAACCGGGGGTCACCGGGGAGCTGTTTTTT
-	TRBV5-1	-	TRBJ2-1	CASSPGVGLNYNEQFF	TGCGCCAGCAGCCCTGGGGTCGGGCTTAACTACAATGAGCAGTTCTTC
-	TRBV7-8	-	TRBJ1-2	CASSSSERLGYTF	TGTGCCAGCAGCTCCAGCGAAAGGCTGGGCTACACCTTC
-	TRBV2	-	TRBJ1-5	CASSEGQAKPQHF	TGTGCCAGCAGTGAGGGCCAGGCGAAGCCCCAGCATTTT
TRBD1	TRBV28	-	TRBJ2-7	CASGQTGSSYEQYF	TGTGCCAGTGGTCAGACAGGGTCGAGCTACGAGCAGTACTTC
-	TRBV28	-	TRBJ1-3	CASSLLHSGNTIYF	TGTGCCAGCAGTTTACTTCACTCTGGAAACACCATATATTTT
TRBD1	TRBV5-1	-	TRBJ2-1	CASSPGQGSRYEQFF	TGCGCCAGCAGCCCAGGACAGGGGAGTAGGTATGAGCAGTTCTTC
TRBD1	TRBV4-1	-	TRBJ1-1	CASSFPSGTGNTEAFF	TGCGCCAGCAGCTTTCCGAGCGGGACAGGTAACACTGAAGCTTTCTTT
-	TRBV5-4	once	TRBJ1-2	CASSLSSNYGYTF	TGTGCCAGCAGCTTAAGTAGTAACTATGGCTACACCTTC
TRBD1	TRBV7-3	-	TRBJ2-7	CASSFYGQGAYEQYF	TGTGCCAGCAGCTTCTATGGACAGGGGGCCTACGAGCAGTACTTC
-	TRBV24-1	-	TRBJ1-1	CATSDFLLTEAFF	TGTGCCACCAGTGATTTTTTACTCACTGAAGCTTTCTTT
TRBD1	TRBV27	once	TRBJ1-4	CASSIRQGWSEKLFF	TGTGCCAGCAGTATCAGACAGGGTTGGAGTGAAAAACTGTTTTTT
-	TRBV6-1	-	TRBJ1-1	CASSEGQYTEAFF	TGTGCCAGCAGTGAAGGACAGTACACTGAAGCTTTCTTT
-	TRBV2	-	TRBJ1-2	CASNKDSEGYGYTF	TGTGCCAGCAACAAGGACAGCGAAGGGTATGGCTACACCTTC
-	TRBV28	-	TRBJ2-5	CASTWRGKSGTQYF	TGTGCCAGCACTTGGAGAGGGAAGTCGGGGACCCAGTACTTC
-	TRBV5-1	-	TRBJ1-2	CASSLPSGTSDGYTF	TGCGCCAGCAGCTTGCCCTCCGGGACATCAGATGGCTACACCTTC
TRBD1	TRBV7-2	-	TRBJ1-5	CASSSETGGNQPQHF	TGTGCCAGCAGCTCCGAGACAGGGGGGAACCAGCCCCAGCATTTT
-	TRBV19	-	TRBJ1-3	CASTQGTGGNTIYF	TGTGCCAGTACCCAGGGTACTGGTGGAAACACCATATATTTT
-	TRBV10-1	-	TRBJ2-5	CASSEFLWETQYF	TGCGCCAGCAGTGAGTTTCTTTGGGAGACCCAGTACTTC
-	TRBV20-1	-	TRBJ1-1	CSAQRRGAFF	TGCAGTGCCCAGCGGCGGGGTGCTTTCTTT
-	TRBV3-1/TRBV3-2	-	TRBJ2-1	CASSDITTKFF	TGTGCCAGCAGTGACATAACTACTAAGTTCTTC
-	TRBV9	once	TRBJ1-3	CASSVGGRDNTIYF	TGTGCCAGCAGCGTAGGGGGCAGGGACAACACCATATATTTT
TRBD1	TRBV3-1/TRBV3-2	-	TRBJ2-4	CASSPMTGTGKTKNIQYF	TGTGCCAGCAGCCCAATGACCGGGACAGGGAAAACCAAAAACATTCAGTACTTC
-	TRBV10-1	-	TRBJ2-3	CATQGRGTDTQYF	TGCGCCACCCAGGGTAGAGGTACAGATACGCAGTATTTT
-	TRBV6-5	-	TRBJ1-1	CATSNAHRATEAFF	TGTGCCACCTCAAATGCCCACCGGGCCACTGAAGCTTTCTTT
-	TRBV11-3	-	TRBJ1-3	CASSFRTVSSGNTIYF	TGTGCCAGCAGCTTCCGGACGGTGAGCTCTGGAAACACCATATATTTT
-	TRBV7-9	-	TRBJ2-7	CASSLGMGALGEQYF	TGTGCCAGCAGCTTAGGTATGGGGGCATTGGGAGAGCAGTACTTC
-	TRBV3-1/TRBV3-2	few	TRBJ2-2	CASSQDLARTGELFF	TGTGCCAGCAGCCAAGATCTCGCCCGCACCGGGGAGCTGTTTTTT
-	TRBV24-1	-	TRBJ2-7	CATNNRERYEQYF	TGTGCCACCAACAACAGGGAACGCTACGAGCAGTACTTC
-	TRBV12-3/TRBV12-4	-	TRBJ2-1	CASSVLKDEQFF	TGTGCCAGCAGCGTTCTCAAGGATGAGCAGTTCTTC
-	TRBV9	-	TRBJ1-2	CASSVARGHGYTF	TGTGCCAGCAGCGTAGCCAGGGGACATGGCTACACCTTC
TRBD2	TRBV11-1	-	TRBJ2-7	CASSLAPGGSSYEQYF	TGTGCCAGCAGCTTAGCACCGGGGGGTTCATCCTACGAGCAGTACTTC
-	TRBV29-1	-	TRBJ2-3	CSLTGGGRTDTQYF	TGCAGCCTCACTGGGGGGGGCCGCACAGATACGCAGTATTTT
TRBD1	TRBV25-1	-	TRBJ1-3	CASRESTGRNTIYF	TGTGCCAGCAGGGAATCGACAGGGAGAAACACCATATATTTT
-	TRBV4-1	-	TRBJ2-2	CASSRKGTGELFF	TGCGCCAGCAGCCGCAAAGGCACCGGGGAGCTGTTTTTT
-	TRBV7-6	-	TRBJ2-1	CASSSAGSPYNEQFF	TGTGCCAGCAGCTCTGCAGGGTCTCCCTACAATGAGCAGTTCTTC
-	TRBV5-4	-	TRBJ1-2	CASSLPGLGGHGYTF	TGTGCCAGCAGCTTGCCCGGCCTAGGGGGTCATGGCTACACCTTC
-	TRBV19	-	TRBJ1-5	CASSMGAFNQPQHF	TGTGCCAGTAGTATGGGCGCGTTCAATCAGCCCCAGCATTTT
TRBD2	TRBV7-3	-	TRBJ2-5	CASSLFGTSVETQYF	TGTGCCAGCAGCCTATTCGGGACTAGCGTGGAGACCCAGTACTTC
-	TRBV29-1	-	TRBJ1-1	CSVVFRTAKDTEAFF	TGCAGCGTTGTCTTCCGGACAGCCAAAGACACTGAAGCTTTCTTT
-	TRBV1	-	TRBJ2-5	CTNPPSDEQETQYF	TGCACCAACCCCCCTAGCGATGAACAAGAGACCCAGTACTTC
-	TRBV5-5	few	TRBJ1-1	CASTGDLNTEAFF	TGTGCCAGCACTGGGGATCTGAACACTGAAGCTTTCTTT
-	TRBV19	-	TRBJ1-5	CASSAGLQPQHF	TGTGCCAGTAGTGCAGGGCTCCAGCCCCAGCATTTT
-	TRBV19	-	TRBJ1-5	CASRWAGEYQPQHF	TGTGCCAGTCGCTGGGCAGGGGAGTATCAGCCCCAGCATTTT
TRBD1	TRBV19	-	TRBJ1-5	CASSLDRARNQPQHF	TGTGCCAGTAGTCTGGACAGGGCCCGCAATCAGCCCCAGCATTTT
-	TRBV27	once	TRBJ2-1	CASSTGREEFF	TGTGCCAGCAGTACAGGGAGGGAGGAGTTCTTC
TRBD1	TRBV13	-	TRBJ2-7	CASRWEGGQASSYEQYF	TGTGCCAGCAGGTGGGAAGGAGGACAGGCCAGCTCCTACGAGCAGTACTTC